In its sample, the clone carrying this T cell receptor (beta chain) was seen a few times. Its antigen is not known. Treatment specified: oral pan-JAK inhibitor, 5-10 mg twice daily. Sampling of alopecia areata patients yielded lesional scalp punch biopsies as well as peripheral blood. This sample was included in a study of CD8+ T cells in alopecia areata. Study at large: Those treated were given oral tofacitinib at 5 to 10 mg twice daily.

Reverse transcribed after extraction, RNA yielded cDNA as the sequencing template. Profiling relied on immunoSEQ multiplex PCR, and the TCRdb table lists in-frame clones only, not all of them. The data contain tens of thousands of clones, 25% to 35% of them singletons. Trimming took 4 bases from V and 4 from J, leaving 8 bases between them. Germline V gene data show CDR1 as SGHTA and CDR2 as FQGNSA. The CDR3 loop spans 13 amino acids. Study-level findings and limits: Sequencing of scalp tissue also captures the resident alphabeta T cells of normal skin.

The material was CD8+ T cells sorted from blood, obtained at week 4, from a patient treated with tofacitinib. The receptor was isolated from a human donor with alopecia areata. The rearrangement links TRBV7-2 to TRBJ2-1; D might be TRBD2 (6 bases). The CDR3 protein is CASSSGLYNEQFF. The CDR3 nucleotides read TGTGCCAGCAGCTCGGGACTTTACAATGAGCAGTTCTTC.